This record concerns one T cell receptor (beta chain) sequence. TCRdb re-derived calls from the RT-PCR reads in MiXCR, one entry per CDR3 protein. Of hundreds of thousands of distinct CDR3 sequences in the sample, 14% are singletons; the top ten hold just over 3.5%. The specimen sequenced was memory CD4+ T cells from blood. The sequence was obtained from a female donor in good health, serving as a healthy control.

The CDR3 region is CASRGRTGYYSGNTIYF. CDR3 DNA sequence: TGTGCCAGCAGGGGTCGGACAGGTTACTACTCTGGAAACACCATATATTTT. V gene TRBV12-3 or TRBV12-4 combines with J gene TRBJ1-3; TRBD1 matches 7 bases. The CDR3 spans 17 residues. Losses at the gene ends were 6 bases for V and 0 bases for J; bases not matched to a gene: 11.